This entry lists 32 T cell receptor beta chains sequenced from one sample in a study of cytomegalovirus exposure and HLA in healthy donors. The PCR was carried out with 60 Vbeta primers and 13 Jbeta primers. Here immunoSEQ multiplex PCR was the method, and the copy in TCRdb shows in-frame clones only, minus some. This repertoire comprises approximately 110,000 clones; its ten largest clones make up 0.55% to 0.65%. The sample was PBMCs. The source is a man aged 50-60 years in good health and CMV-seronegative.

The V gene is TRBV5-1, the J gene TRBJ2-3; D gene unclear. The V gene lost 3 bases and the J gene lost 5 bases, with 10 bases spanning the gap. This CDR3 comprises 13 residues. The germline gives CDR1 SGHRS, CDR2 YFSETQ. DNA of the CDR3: TGCGCCAGCAGCTCCTCCCCGAGAGATACGCAGTATTTT. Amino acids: CASSSSPRDTQYF. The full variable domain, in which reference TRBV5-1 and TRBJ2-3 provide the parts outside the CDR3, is KAGVTQTPRYLIKTRGQQVTLSCSPISGHRSVSWYQQTPGQGLQFLFEYFSETQRNKGNFPGRFSGRQFSNSRSEMNVSTLELGDSALYLCASSSSPRDTQYFGPGTRLTVL.

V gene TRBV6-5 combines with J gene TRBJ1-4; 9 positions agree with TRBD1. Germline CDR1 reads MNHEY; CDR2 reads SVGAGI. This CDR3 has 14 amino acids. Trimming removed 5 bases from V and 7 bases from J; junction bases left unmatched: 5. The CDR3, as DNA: TGTGCCAGCAGTCTCGGGACAGGGTCTGAAAAACTGTTTTTT. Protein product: CASSLGTGSEKLFF.

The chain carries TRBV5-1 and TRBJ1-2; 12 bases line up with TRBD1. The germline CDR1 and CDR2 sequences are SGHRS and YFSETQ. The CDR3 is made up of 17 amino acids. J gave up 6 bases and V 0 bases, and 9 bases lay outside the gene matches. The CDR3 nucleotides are TGCGCCAGCAGCTTGGCCGGGACAGGGGGCGAGGGGAATGGCTACACCTTC. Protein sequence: CASSLAGTGGEGNGYTF.

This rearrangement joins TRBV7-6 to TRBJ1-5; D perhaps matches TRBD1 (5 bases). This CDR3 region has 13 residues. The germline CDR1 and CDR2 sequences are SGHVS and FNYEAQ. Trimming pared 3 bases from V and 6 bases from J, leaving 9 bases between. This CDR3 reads CASSLSGAQPQHF. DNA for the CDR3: TGTGCCAGCAGCTTGAGCGGGGCTCAGCCCCAGCATTTT.

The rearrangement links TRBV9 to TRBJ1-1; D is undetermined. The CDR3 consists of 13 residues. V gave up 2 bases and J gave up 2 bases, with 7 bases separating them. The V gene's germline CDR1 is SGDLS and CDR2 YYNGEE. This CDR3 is CASSVEGNTEAFF. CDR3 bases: TGTGCCAGCAGCGTTGAGGGAAACACTGAAGCTTTCTTT.

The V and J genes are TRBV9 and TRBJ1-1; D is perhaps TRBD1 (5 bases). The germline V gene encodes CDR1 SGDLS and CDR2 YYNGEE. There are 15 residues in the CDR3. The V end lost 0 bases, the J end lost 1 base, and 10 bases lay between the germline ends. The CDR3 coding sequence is TGTGCCAGCAGCGTAGATCTGACAGCGAACACTGAAGCTTTCTTT. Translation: CASSVDLTANTEAFF.

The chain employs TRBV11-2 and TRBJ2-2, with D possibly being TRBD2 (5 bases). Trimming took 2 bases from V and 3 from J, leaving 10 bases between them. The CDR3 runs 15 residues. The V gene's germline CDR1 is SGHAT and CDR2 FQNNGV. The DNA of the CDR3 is TGTGCCAGCAGCTTAACCCGGGGAGACACCGGGGAGCTGTTTTTT. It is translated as CASSLTRGDTGELFF.

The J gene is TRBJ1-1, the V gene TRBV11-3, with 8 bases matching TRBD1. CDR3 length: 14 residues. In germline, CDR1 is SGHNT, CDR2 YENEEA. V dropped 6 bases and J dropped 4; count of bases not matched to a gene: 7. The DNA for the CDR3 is TGTGCCAGCAGTGTGGACAGGGTGGGCACTGAAGCTTTCTTT. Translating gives CASSVDRVGTEAFF.

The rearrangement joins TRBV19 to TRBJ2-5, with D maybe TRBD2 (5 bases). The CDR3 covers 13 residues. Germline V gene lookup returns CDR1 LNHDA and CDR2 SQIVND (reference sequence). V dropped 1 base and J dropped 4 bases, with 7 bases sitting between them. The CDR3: CASSIARAETQYF. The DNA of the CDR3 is TGTGCCAGTAGTATAGCGCGGGCAGAGACCCAGTACTTC.

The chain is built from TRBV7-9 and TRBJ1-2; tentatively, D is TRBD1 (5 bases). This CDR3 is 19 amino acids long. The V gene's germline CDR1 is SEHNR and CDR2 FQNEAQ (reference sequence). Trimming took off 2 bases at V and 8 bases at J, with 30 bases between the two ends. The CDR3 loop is CASSLIWSGTQPVPDGYTF. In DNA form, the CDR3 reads TGTGCCAGCAGCTTAATATGGTCAGGGACTCAGCCCGTTCCGGACGGCTACACCTTC.

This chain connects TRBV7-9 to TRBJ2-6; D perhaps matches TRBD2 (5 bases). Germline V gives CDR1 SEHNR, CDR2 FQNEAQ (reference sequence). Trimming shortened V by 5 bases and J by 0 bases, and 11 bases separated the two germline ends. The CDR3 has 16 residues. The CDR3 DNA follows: TGTGCCAGCAGCCCGGACTGGAGCTCTGGGGCCAACGTCCTGACTTTC. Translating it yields CASSPDWSSGANVLTF.

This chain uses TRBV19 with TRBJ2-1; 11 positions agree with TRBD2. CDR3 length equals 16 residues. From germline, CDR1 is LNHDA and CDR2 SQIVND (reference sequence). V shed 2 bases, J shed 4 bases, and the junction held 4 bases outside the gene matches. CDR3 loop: CASSILLAGDYNEQFF. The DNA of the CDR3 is TGTGCCAGTAGTATACTACTAGCGGGGGATTACAATGAGCAGTTCTTC.

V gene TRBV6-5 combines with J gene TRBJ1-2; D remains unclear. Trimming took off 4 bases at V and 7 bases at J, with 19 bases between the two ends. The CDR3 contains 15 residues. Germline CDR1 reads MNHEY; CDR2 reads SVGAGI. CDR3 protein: CASSCSRSHALGYTF. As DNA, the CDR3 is TGTGCCAGCAGTTGCTCGAGAAGTCACGCTCTTGGCTACACCTTC.

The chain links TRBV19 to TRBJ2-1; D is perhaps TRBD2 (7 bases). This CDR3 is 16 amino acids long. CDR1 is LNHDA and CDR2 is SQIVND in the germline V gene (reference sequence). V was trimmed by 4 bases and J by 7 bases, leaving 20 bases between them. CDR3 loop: CASSTGKGGGRNEQFF. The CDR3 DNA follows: TGTGCCAGTAGTACAGGAAAAGGGGGGGGCCGGAATGAGCAGTTCTTC.

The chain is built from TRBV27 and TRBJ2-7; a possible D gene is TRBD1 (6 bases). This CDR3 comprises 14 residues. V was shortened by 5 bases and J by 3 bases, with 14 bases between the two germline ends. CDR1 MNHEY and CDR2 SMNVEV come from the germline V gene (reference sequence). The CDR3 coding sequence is TGTGCCAGCAGTAAAACAGGGATTTTCTACGAGCAGTACTTC. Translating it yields CASSKTGIFYEQYF.

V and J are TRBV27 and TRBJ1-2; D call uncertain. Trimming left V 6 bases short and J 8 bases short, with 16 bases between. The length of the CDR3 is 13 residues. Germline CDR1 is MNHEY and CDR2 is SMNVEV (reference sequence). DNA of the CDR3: TGTGCCAGCAGCCCCCTCCCCGGGAGGGGCTACACCTTC. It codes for CASSPLPGRGYTF.

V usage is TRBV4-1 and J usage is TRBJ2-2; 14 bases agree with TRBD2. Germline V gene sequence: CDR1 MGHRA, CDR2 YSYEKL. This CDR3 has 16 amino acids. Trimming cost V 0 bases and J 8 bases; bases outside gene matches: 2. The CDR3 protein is CASSQETSGGAGELFF. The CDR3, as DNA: TGCGCCAGCAGCCAAGAGACTAGCGGGGGGGCAGGGGAGCTGTTTTTT.

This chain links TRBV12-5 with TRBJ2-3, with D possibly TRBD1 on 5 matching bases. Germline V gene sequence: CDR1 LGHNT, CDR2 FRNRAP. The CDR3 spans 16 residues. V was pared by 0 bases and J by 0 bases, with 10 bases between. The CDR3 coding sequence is TGTGCTAGTGGTTTGGTGCCACAGGTTAGCACAGATACGCAGTATTTT. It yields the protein CASGLVPQVSTDTQYF.

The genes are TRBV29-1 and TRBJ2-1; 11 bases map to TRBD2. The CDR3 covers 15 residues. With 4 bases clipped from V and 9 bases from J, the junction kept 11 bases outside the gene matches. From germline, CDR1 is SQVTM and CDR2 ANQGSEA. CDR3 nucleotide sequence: TGCAGCGTTGGGTTAGCTAGCGGGAGGCGGGGTGAGCAGTTCTTC. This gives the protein CSVGLASGRRGEQFF.

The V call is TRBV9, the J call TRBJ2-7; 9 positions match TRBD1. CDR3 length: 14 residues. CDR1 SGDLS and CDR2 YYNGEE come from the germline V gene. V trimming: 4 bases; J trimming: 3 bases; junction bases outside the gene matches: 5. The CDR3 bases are TGTGCCAGCAGCTCCCAGACAGGGGGCTACGAGCAGTACTTC. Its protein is CASSSQTGGYEQYF. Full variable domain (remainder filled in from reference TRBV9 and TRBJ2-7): DSGVTQTPKHLITATGQRVTLRCSPRSGDLSVYWYQQSLDQGLQFLIQYYNGEERAKGNILERFSAQQFPDLHSELNLSSLELGDSALYFCASSSQTGGYEQYFGPGTRLTVT.

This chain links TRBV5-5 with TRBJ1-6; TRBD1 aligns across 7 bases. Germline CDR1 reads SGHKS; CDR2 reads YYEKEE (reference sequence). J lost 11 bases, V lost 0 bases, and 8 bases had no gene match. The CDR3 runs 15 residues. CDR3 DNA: TGTGCCAGCAGCTTGGCCATACAGGGGTGGCCACCCCTCCACTTT. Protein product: CASSLAIQGWPPLHF.

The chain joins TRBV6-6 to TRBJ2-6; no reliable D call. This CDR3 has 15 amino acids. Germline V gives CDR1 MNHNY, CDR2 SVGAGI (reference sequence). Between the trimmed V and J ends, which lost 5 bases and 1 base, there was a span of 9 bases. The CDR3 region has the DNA TGTGCCAGCAGTCCCGCGAGGTCTGGGGCCAACGTCCTGACTTTC. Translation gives CASSPARSGANVLTF.

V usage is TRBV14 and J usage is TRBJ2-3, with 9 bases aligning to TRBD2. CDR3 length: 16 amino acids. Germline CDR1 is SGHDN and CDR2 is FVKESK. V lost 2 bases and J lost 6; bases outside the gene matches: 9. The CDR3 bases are TGTGCCAGCAGCCAACGCGGGGGGGCCGTTGGTGATACGCAGTATTTT. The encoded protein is CASSQRGGAVGDTQYF. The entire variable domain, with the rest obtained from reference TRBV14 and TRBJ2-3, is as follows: EAGVTQFPSHSVIEKGQTVTLRCDPISGHDNLYWYRRVMGKEIKFLLHFVKESKQDESGMPNNRFLAERTGGTYSTLKVQPAELEDSGVYFCASSQRGGAVGDTQYFGPGTRLTVL.

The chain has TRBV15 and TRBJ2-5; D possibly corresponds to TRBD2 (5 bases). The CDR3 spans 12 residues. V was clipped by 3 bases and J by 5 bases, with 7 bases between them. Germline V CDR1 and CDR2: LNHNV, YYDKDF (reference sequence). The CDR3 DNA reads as TGTGCCACCAGCAGGGACTGGGAGACCCAGTACTTC. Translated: CATSRDWETQYF.

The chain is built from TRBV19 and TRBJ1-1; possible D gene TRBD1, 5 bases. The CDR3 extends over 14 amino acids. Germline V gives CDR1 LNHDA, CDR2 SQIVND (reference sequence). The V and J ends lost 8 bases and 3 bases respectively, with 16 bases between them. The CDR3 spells CASAPPPGYTEAFF. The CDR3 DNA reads TGTGCCAGTGCCCCCCCGCCAGGGTACACTGAAGCTTTCTTT.

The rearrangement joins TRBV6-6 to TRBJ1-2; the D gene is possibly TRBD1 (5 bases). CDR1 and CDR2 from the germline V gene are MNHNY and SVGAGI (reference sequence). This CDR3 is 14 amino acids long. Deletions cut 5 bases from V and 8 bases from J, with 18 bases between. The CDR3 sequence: CASSPPGLPGGYTF. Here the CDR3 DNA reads TGTGCCAGCAGTCCCCCCGGGTTGCCAGGGGGCTACACCTTC.

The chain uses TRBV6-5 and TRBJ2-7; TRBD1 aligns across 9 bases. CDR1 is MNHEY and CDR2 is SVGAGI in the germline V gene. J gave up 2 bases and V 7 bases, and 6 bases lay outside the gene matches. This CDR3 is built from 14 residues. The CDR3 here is CASKEGQGPYEQYF. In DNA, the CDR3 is TGTGCCAGCAAAGAGGGACAGGGTCCCTACGAGCAGTACTTC.

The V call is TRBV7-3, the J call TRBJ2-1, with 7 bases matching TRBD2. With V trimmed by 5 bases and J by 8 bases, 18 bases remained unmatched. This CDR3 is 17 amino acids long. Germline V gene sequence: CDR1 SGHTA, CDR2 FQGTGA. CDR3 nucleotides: TGTGCCAGCAGCATGACTAGCAATCTCGCGCCCGAGCATGAGCAGTTCTTC. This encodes CASSMTSNLAPEHEQFF.

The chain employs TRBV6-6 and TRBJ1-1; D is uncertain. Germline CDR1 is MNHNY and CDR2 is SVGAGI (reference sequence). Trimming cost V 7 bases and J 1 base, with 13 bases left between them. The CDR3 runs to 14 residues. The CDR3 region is CASTPGERNTEAFF. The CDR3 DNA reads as TGTGCCAGCACCCCTGGCGAGCGGAACACTGAAGCTTTCTTT.

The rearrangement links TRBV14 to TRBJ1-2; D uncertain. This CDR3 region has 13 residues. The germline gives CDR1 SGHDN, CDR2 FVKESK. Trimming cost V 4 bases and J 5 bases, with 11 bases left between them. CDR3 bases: TGTGCCAGCAGCCGAATCCCGGGTTATGGCTACACCTTC. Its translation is CASSRIPGYGYTF.

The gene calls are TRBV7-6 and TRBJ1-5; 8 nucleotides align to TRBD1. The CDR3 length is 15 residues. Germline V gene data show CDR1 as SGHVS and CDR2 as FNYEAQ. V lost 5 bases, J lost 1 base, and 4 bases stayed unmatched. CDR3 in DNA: TGTGCCAGCAGCACCCGGACAGGGAGCAATCAGCCCCAGCATTTT. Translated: CASSTRTGSNQPQHF.

CDR3 sequence: CASTRSNTGELFF. The DNA for the CDR3 is TGTGCCAGCACCCGTTCGAACACCGGGGAGCTGTTTTTT. The chain couples TRBV2 to TRBJ2-2; D is ambiguous. CDR3 size: 13 residues. V gave up 7 bases and J gave up 0 bases, with 6 bases separating them. CDR1 SNHLY and CDR2 FYNNEI come from the germline V gene.